This T cell receptor (beta chain) originates from a study of blood T cell repertoires in COVID-19. Overall study: PBMCs, B-cell-depleted T cells, or T cells were the source of the cDNA or gDNA that made up the material.

In the original processing: Reference gene primer amplification gave estimated nucleated cell counts. Some clones are missing from TCRdb's copy, which holds only in-frame ones; the method was immunoSEQ multiplex PCR. Clone size and V and J calls were adopted from that table, with D and trimming inferred from the DNA. Altogether 350,000 to 400,000 clones are present, around 87% being singletons, with the ten largest covering 0.9% to 1%. CDR1 is SNHLY and CDR2 is FYNNEI in the germline V gene. Unmatched junction bases numbered 8, after V lost 5 bases and J lost 1 base. The CDR3 runs to 16 residues. The cohort comprised adults aged 18 to 89 years residing in 20 to 30 US areas. Assignments of participants to cohorts depended upon their own reported clinical history.

Sequenced: PBMCs or T cells enriched from blood (not recorded which). The chain employs TRBV2 and TRBJ2-4; 7 bases align to TRBD2. This clonotype was obtained from a woman aged 25 to 39 with acute COVID-19. CDR3 loop: CASSQGLNNAKNIQYF. CDR3 sequence (DNA): TGTGCCAGCAGTCAGGGACTAAACAATGCCAAAAACATTCAGTACTTC.